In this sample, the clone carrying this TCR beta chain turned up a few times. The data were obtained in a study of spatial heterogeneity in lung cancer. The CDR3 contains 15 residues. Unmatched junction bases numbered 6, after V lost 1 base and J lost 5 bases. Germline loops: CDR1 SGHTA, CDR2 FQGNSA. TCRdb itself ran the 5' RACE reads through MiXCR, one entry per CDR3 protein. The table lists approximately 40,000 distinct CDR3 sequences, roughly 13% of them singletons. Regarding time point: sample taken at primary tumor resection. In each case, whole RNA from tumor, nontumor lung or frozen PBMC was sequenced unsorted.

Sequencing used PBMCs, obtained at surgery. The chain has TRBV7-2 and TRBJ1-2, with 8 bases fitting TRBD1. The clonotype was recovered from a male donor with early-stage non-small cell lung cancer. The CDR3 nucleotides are TGTGCCAGCAGCTTAGGGCAGGGGGCAGATTATGGCTACACCTTC. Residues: CASSLGQGADYGYTF.